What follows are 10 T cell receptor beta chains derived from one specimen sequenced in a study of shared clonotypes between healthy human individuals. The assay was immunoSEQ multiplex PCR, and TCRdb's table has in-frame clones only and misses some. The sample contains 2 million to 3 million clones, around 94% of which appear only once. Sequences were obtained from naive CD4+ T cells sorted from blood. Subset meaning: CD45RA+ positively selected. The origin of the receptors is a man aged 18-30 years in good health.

In nucleotides, the CDR3 is TGTGCCAGCAGCTTGGGCACCCGTACTACCGGGGAGCTGTTTTTT. Protein sequence: CASSLGTRTTGELFF. The V call is TRBV5-5, the J call TRBJ2-2, with no clear D. Germline CDR1 is SGHKS and CDR2 is YYEKEE (reference sequence). V was cut by 0 bases and J by 5 bases, with 11 bases left in between. The CDR3 has 15 amino acids.

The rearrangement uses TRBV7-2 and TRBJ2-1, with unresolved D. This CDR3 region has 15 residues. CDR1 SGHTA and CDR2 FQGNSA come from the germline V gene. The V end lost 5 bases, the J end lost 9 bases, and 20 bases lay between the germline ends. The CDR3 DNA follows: TGTGCCAGCAGCCTTGCGGATCTACGTTCTAGTGAGCAGTTCTTC. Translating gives CASSLADLRSSEQFF. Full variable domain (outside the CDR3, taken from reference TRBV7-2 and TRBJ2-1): GAGVSQSPSNKVTEKGKDVELRCDPISGHTALYWYRQSLGQGLEFLIYFQGNSAPDKSGLPSDRFSAERTGGSVSTLTIQRTQQEDSAVYLCASSLADLRSSEQFFGPGTRLTVL.

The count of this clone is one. CDR3 amino acids: CASSSRQLQLLNTEAFF. The CDR3 bases are TGTGCCAGCAGCTCAAGACAGTTACAGCTTTTGAACACTGAAGCTTTCTTT. The V gene is TRBV5-6, the J gene TRBJ1-1, with D possibly being TRBD1 (5 bases). Germline V lookup: CDR1 SGHDT, CDR2 YYEEEE. V was pared by 3 bases and J by 0 bases, with 18 bases between. This CDR3 is 17 amino acids long.

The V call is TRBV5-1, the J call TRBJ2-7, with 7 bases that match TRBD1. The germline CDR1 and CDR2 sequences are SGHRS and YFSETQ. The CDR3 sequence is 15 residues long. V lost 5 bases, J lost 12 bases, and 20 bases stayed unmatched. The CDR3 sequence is CASSLDDSRGGGRYF. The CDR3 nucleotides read TGCGCCAGCAGTCTGGACGATTCCAGAGGGGGCGGTAGGTACTTC.

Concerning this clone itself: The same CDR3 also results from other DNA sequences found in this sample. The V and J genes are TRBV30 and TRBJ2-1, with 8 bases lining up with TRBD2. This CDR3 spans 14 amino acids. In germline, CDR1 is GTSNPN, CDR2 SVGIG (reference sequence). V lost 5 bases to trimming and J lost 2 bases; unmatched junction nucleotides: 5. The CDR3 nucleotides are TGTGCCTGGTCGGTTAGCGGGACCTACAATGAGCAGTTCTTC. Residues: CAWSVSGTYNEQFF.

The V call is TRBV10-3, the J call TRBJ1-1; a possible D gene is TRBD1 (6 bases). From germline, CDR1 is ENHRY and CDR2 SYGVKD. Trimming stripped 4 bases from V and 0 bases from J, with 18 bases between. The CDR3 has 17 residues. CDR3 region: CAISGPPNRAMNTEAFF. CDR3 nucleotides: TGTGCCATCAGTGGGCCCCCCAACAGGGCCATGAACACTGAAGCTTTCTTT.

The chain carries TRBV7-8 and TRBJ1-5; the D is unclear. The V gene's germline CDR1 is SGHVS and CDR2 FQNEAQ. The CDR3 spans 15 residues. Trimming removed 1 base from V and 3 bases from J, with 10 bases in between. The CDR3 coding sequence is TGTGCCAGCAGCTTAGGCGGGCAGAACAATCAGCCCCAGCATTTT. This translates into CASSLGGQNNQPQHF.

The CDR3 DNA reads as TGTGCCAGCAGCCGGACAGGGGGCCGGGAGACCCAGTACTTC. Translating gives CASSRTGGRETQYF. V and J are TRBV27 and TRBJ2-5; 11 bases are a match to TRBD1. The CDR3 spans 14 residues. CDR1 is MNHEY and CDR2 is SMNVEV in the germline V gene (reference sequence). Germline trimming cut 6 bases from V and 5 bases from J; bases unmatched to any gene: 5.

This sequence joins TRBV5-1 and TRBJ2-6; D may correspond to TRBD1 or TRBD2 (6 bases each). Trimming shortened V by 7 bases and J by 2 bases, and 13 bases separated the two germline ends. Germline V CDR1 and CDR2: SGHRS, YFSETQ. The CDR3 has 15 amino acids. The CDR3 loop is CASAGGGTGANVLTF. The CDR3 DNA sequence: TGCGCCAGCGCCGGAGGGGGGACTGGGGCCAACGTCCTGACTTTC.

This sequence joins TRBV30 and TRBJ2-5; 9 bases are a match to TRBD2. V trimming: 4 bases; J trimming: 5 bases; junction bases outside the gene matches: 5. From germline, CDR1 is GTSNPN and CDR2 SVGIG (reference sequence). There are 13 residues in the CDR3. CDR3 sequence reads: CAWTPGLAETQYF. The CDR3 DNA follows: TGTGCCTGGACCCCGGGACTAGCTGAGACCCAGTACTTC. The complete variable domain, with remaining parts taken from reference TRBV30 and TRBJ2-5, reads SQTIHQWPATLVQPVGSPLSLECTVEGTSNPNLYWYRQAAGRGLQLLFYSVGIGQISSEVPQNLSASRPQDRQFILSSKKLLLSDSGFYLCAWTPGLAETQYFGPGTRLLVL.